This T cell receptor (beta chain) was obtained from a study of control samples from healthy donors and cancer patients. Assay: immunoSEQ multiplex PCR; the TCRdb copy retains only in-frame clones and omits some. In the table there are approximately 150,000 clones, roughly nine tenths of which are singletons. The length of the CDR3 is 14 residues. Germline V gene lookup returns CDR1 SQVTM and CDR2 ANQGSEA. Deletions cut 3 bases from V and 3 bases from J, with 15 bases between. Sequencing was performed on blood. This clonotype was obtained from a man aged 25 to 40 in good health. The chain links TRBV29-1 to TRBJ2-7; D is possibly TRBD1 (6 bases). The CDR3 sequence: CSVDLGTPSYEQYF. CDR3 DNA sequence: TGCAGCGTTGATCTGGGGACACCGAGCTACGAGCAGTACTTC.